The clone carrying this T cell receptor beta chain has just one count. The same CDR3 also results from other DNA sequences found in this sample. CD45RO negativity and positive selection for CCR7 defined naive CD8 cells, a population that excluded terminally differentiated effector memory CD45RA+ cells. Among the donors, all were Caucasian adults who lived in Nashville, Tennessee. The data stem from a study of shared clonotypes between healthy human individuals. TCRdb's copy holds only in-frame clones and misses some; the assay was immunoSEQ multiplex PCR. The sample carries about 590,000 clones, nearly 97% recorded once. The CDR3 consists of 14 residues. Germline CDR1 LNHDA, CDR2 SQIVND (reference sequence).

This sequence was found in a woman aged 25 to 39 in good health. The specimen sequenced was naive CD8+ T cells sorted from blood. V and J are TRBV19 and TRBJ2-5; a possible D gene is TRBD2 (6 bases). The closer fit of TRBJ2-7 to the DNA end suggests the J call may be wrong. The CDR3 region is CASSISGSSYEQYF. The DNA for the CDR3 is TGTGCCAGTAGTATTAGCGGTAGCTCCTACGAGCAGTACTTC.